The sequence of this TCR beta chain was determined in a study of blood T cell repertoires in COVID-19. The overall study: The United States, Italy and Spain supplied acute and convalescent COVID-19 samples. Sources were T cells, B-cell-depleted T cells, or PBMCs; the material itself was cDNA or gDNA.

Original data processing: By means of reference gene primer amplification, nucleated cell counts were estimated. Sequenced by immunoSEQ multiplex PCR; TCRdb stores in-frame clones only, minus some. V and J calls and clone size are as listed in that table; D and trimming were resolved from the DNA. This sample yields 200,000 to 250,000 clones, of which about four fifths are seen a single time; 3.4% belongs to the top ten. The CDR3 is 17 residues long. From germline, CDR1 is MNHEY and CDR2 SMNVEV (reference sequence). J was trimmed by 1 base and V by 3 bases; bases with no gene match: 6. Sequencing was carried out using peripheral blood. J is TRBJ1-6 and V is TRBV27; 7 bases are a match to TRBD1. The sequence was collected from a woman aged 18 to 35 with acute or convalescent COVID-19. Here the CDR3 DNA reads TGTGCCAGCAGTTTCTGGACAGGAGAGTCCTATAATTCACCCCTCCACTTT. This translates into CASSFWTGESYNSPLHF.